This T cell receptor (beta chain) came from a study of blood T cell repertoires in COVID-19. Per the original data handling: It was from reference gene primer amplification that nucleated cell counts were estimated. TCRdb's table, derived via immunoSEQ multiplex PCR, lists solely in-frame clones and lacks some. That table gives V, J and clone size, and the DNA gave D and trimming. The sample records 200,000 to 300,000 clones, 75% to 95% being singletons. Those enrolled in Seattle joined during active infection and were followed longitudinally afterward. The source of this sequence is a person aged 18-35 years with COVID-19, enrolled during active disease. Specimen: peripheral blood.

The CDR3 sequence is CSAGLAGGPGEQYF. The CDR3 coding sequence is TGCAGCGCCGGACTAGCGGGAGGGCCGGGTGAGCAGTACTTC. This sequence joins TRBV29-1 and TRBJ2-7; 15 bases line up with TRBD2. This CDR3 contains 14 residues. V lost 7 bases, J lost 7 bases, and 8 bases stayed unmatched. Germline V gives CDR1 SQVTM, CDR2 ANQGSEA.